This passage covers 23 T cell receptor beta chains from one sample sequenced in a study of shared T cell receptors in the human thymus. The table came from immunoSEQ multiplex PCR; TCRdb's copy has only in-frame clones and leaves some out. This table holds more than 550,000 clones, approximately 87% found once. These data were likewise used in another study, on human thymus T cells.

Sequencing was done on a sample of thymocytes. These receptors originate from a boy under two years old with a congenital heart defect.

The chain links TRBV4-3 to TRBJ2-3, with D maybe TRBD1 (6 bases). V lost 0 bases and J 2 bases, leaving 15 bases between the germline ends. The germline gives CDR1 LGHNA, CDR2 YSLEER. This CDR3 spans 17 amino acids. The CDR3 here is CASSQDPGVETTDTQYF. DNA of the CDR3: TGCGCCAGCAGCCAAGATCCAGGGGTCGAGACCACAGATACGCAGTATTTT.

V is TRBV29-1 and J is TRBJ2-7; 10 nucleotides agree with TRBD1. Germline CDR1 SQVTM, CDR2 ANQGSEA. The CDR3 extends over 16 amino acids. The V gene end was trimmed by 6 bases and the J gene end by 0 bases; junction bases not matched to a gene: 11. The CDR3 loop reads CSVGNTGTGDSYEQYF. The CDR3, as DNA: TGCAGCGTAGGAAACACCGGGACAGGGGACTCCTACGAGCAGTACTTC.

The CDR3 DNA reads as TGTGCCACCAGCAGAGGACCGTCCTTTGGGCTTGATGAAAAACTGTTTTTT. Protein sequence: CATSRGPSFGLDEKLFF. The V call is TRBV15, the J call TRBJ1-4; D unclear. V was shortened by 1 base and J by 6 bases, with 18 bases between the two germline ends. This CDR3 has 17 residues. Germline CDR1 reads LNHNV; CDR2 reads YYDKDF (reference sequence). Supplemented by reference TRBV15 and TRBJ1-4, the full variable domain reads DAMVIQNPRYQVTQFGKPVTLSCSQTLNHNVMYWYQQKSSQAPKLLFHYYDKDFNNEADTPDNFQSRRPNTSFCFLDIRSPGLGDTAMYLCATSRGPSFGLDEKLFFGSGTQLSVL.

V and J are TRBV19 and TRBJ1-3, with a weak D call TRBD1 (6 bases). The V gene's germline CDR1 is LNHDA and CDR2 SQIVND (reference sequence). V was cut by 5 bases and J by 2 bases, with 13 bases left in between. The CDR3 runs to 15 residues. Written as DNA, the CDR3 is TGTGCCAGTAGTCTCAAGGACAGTACTGGAAACACCATATATTTT. This gives the protein CASSLKDSTGNTIYF.

The rearrangement joins TRBV14 to TRBJ1-5; 11 bases are shared with TRBD1. Germline CDR1 reads SGHDN; CDR2 reads FVKESK. After removal of 1 base from V and 7 bases from J, the junction contained 6 bases not matched to a gene. There are 16 residues in the CDR3. The CDR3 here is CASSQVFGQGAQPQHF. The CDR3 nucleotides read TGTGCCAGCAGCCAAGTATTTGGACAGGGGGCACAGCCCCAGCATTTT.

The genes are TRBV5-1 and TRBJ2-3; maybe TRBD2 (5 bases). The CDR3 spans 16 residues. V lost 3 bases, J lost 7 bases, and 21 bases lay in between. Germline CDR1 and CDR2: SGHRS and YFSETQ. The CDR3 region is CASSSRSVSGFYTQYF. DNA for the CDR3: TGCGCCAGCAGCTCCCGGTCGGTGTCGGGATTCTATACGCAGTATTTT. The whole variable domain, filled in from reference TRBV5-1 and TRBJ2-3, reads KAGVTQTPRYLIKTRGQQVTLSCSPISGHRSVSWYQQTPGQGLQFLFEYFSETQRNKGNFPGRFSGRQFSNSRSEMNVSTLELGDSALYLCASSSRSVSGFYTQYFGPGTRLTVL.

The chain carries TRBV4-2 and TRBJ2-7; 8 nucleotides line up with TRBD1. The CDR3 length is 19 residues. Germline-derived CDR1 and CDR2 are LGHNA and YNFKEQ. V gave up 3 bases and J gave up 5 bases; unmatched junction bases: 21. The CDR3 DNA reads TGTGCCAGCAGCCATACGGCATCATTCCAACAGGGGGTTGGGGACGAGCAGTACTTC. It codes for CASSHTASFQQGVGDEQYF.

CDR3 loop: CSGGRLGQFF. CDR3 nucleotides: TGCAGTGGAGGTCGACTGGGGCAGTTCTTC. The chain carries TRBV20-1 and TRBJ2-1, with unresolved D. The CDR3 covers 10 residues. From germline, CDR1 is DFQATT and CDR2 SNEGSKA (reference sequence). Trimming cost V 7 bases and J 12 bases, with 13 bases left between them.

This sequence joins TRBV7-9 and TRBJ2-1; 7 bases line up with TRBD2. V lost 6 bases and J lost 7; bases outside the gene matches: 12. CDR1 is SEHNR, CDR2 FQNEAQ, per germline (reference sequence). The CDR3 length is 15 residues. The CDR3 spells CASSSGTIMGNEQFF. The CDR3 DNA is TGTGCCAGCAGTTCCGGGACTATAATGGGTAATGAGCAGTTCTTC. Full variable domain (missing parts from reference TRBV7-9 and TRBJ2-1): DTGVSQNPRHKITKRGQNVTFRCDPISEHNRLYWYRQTLGQGPEFLTYFQNEAQLEKSRLLSDRFSAERPKGSFSTLEIQRTEQGDSAMYLCASSSGTIMGNEQFFGPGTRLTVL.

In this sample, this clone turned up once. This chain joins TRBV27 and TRBJ2-7; 8 bases agree with TRBD1. There are 15 residues in the CDR3. V gave up 1 base and J gave up 7 bases; unmatched junction bases: 9. Germline V gene lookup returns CDR1 MNHEY and CDR2 SMNVEV (reference sequence). CDR3 loop: CASSLWGQGAWEQYF. The CDR3 DNA is TGTGCCAGCAGTTTATGGGGGCAGGGGGCTTGGGAGCAGTACTTC.

The rearrangement links TRBV11-2 to TRBJ2-1; 9 nucleotides agree with TRBD1. The V segment lost 5 bases and the J segment 4 bases; nucleotides outside the gene matches: 12. The CDR3 spans 17 residues. The germline V gene has CDR1 SGHAT and CDR2 FQNNGV. The CDR3 nucleotides read TGTGCCAGCAGCCTCGGGACAGGGTCAACGCTATACAATGAGCAGTTCTTC. Translating it yields CASSLGTGSTLYNEQFF. The variable domain in full, completed from reference TRBV11-2 and TRBJ2-1, reads EAGVAQSPRYKIIEKRQSVAFWCNPISGHATLYWYQQILGQGPKLLIQFQNNGVVDDSQLPKDRFSAERLKGVDSTLKIQPAKLEDSAVYLCASSLGTGSTLYNEQFFGPGTRLTVL.

A remark on this clone: The same CDR3 can be traced to other DNA sequences in this sample. The chain employs TRBV27 and TRBJ2-1, with 11 bases fitting TRBD2. Looked up from germline, CDR1 is MNHEY and CDR2 is SMNVEV (reference sequence). CDR3 size: 15 residues. The J segment lost 3 bases and the V segment lost 2 bases, leaving 0 bases of the junction unmatched. CDR3 protein: CASSLGLAGYNEQFF. The CDR3 nucleotides are TGTGCCAGCAGTTTAGGACTAGCGGGCTACAATGAGCAGTTCTTC.

The V call is TRBV14, the J call TRBJ2-7; 7 nucleotides match TRBD1. This CDR3 has 14 residues. After removal of 2 bases from V and 5 bases from J, the junction contained 6 bases not matched to a gene. Germline values: CDR1 SGHDN, CDR2 FVKESK. CDR3: CASSQITGAHEQYF. CDR3 DNA sequence: TGTGCCAGCAGCCAAATCACAGGGGCCCACGAGCAGTACTTC.

V and J are TRBV29-1 and TRBJ2-5, with 8 bases fitting TRBD2. The DNA end is a closer match to TRBJ2-7, so the J assignment may be wrong. The CDR3 is 15 residues long. Germline V gene lookup returns CDR1 SQVTM and CDR2 ANQGSEA. The CDR3 loop reads CSVETQRERYSEQYF. The DNA of the CDR3 is TGCAGCGTCGAAACCCAGCGGGAGAGGTACTCCGAGCAGTACTTC.

V usage is TRBV4-3 and J usage is TRBJ2-1; D might be TRBD2 (6 bases). This CDR3 comprises 19 residues. Germline CDR1 LGHNA, CDR2 YSLEER. V lost 4 bases, J lost 0 bases, and 22 bases lay in between. CDR3 amino acids: CASSPCGREGFPSYNEQFF. The CDR3, as DNA: TGCGCCAGCAGCCCCTGCGGGCGGGAAGGGTTCCCCTCCTACAATGAGCAGTTCTTC.

The chain links TRBV27 to TRBJ2-3; 7 bases are a match to TRBD2. Germline V lookup: CDR1 MNHEY, CDR2 SMNVEV (reference sequence). The CDR3 is made up of 16 amino acids. V was pared by 6 bases and J by 4 bases, with 13 bases of the junction left unmatched. The CDR3 DNA reads as TGTGCCAGCAGGCTGGCCGGACTAGTAAACCCAGATACGCAGTATTTT. Translation: CASRLAGLVNPDTQYF.

Details on this clone: The conserved final phenylalanine or tryptophan is absent from the CDR3, which likely points to a read error. This rearrangement joins TRBV5-4 to TRBJ1-1; TRBD1 might be the D (5 bases). The CDR3 runs 13 residues. Germline V gene sequence: CDR1 SGHNT, CDR2 YYREEE (reference sequence). The V gene lost 7 bases and the J gene lost 0 bases, with 10 bases spanning the gap. CDR3 region: CASRQHMNTEAFV. Here the CDR3 DNA reads TGTGCCAGCCGACAGCACATGAACACTGAAGCTTTCGTT.

The chain combines TRBV5-6 with TRBJ1-1; the match to TRBD1 covers 7 bases. Germline-derived CDR1 and CDR2 are SGHDT and YYEEEE. Trimming at V came to 3 bases and at J to 4 bases, leaving 9 bases not matched to a gene. The CDR3 spans 15 residues. CDR3 DNA: TGTGCCAGCAGCTGCGCGGGGCCAGGGGGCACTGAAGCTTTCTTT. Amino acids: CASSCAGPGGTEAFF.

The chain couples TRBV6-6 to TRBJ2-7, with a weak D call TRBD2 (6 bases). The CDR3 totals 16 residues. CDR1 and CDR2 from the germline V gene are MNHNY and SVGAGI (reference sequence). The germline V and J ends were trimmed by 2 bases and 0 bases, with 14 bases remaining between them. CDR3 protein: CASSYGRQGLSYEQYF. The CDR3 DNA sequence: TGTGCCAGCAGTTACGGGAGGCAGGGTCTCTCCTACGAGCAGTACTTC.

This clone was detected only once. This chain connects TRBV19 to TRBJ1-5; 12 bases line up with TRBD1. Looked up from germline, CDR1 is LNHDA and CDR2 is SQIVND (reference sequence). This CDR3 is built from 18 residues. The trim removed 3 bases at V and 4 bases at J, leaving 10 bases unmatched. This CDR3 is CASSIGTGGTGINQPQHF. The DNA of the CDR3 is TGTGCCAGTAGTATCGGGACAGGGGGCACAGGCATTAATCAGCCCCAGCATTTT.

The chain recombines TRBV19 with TRBJ1-1; D remains ambiguous. The CDR3 runs to 14 residues. CDR1 and CDR2 from the germline V gene are LNHDA and SQIVND (reference sequence). V lost 8 bases to trimming and J lost 4 bases, with 17 bases between them. The CDR3 loop is CASRFQERSTEAFF. The DNA of the CDR3 is TGTGCCAGTCGCTTCCAAGAGAGGTCCACTGAAGCTTTCTTT. Full variable domain (rest looked up from reference TRBV19 and TRBJ1-1): DGGITQSPKYLFRKEGQNVTLSCEQNLNHDAMYWYRQDPGQGLRLIYYSQIVNDFQKGDIAEGYSVSREKKESFPLTVTSAQKNPTAFYLCASRFQERSTEAFFGQGTRLTVV.

This clone was seen a few times. The gene calls are TRBV28 and TRBJ1-4; TRBD1 matches at 9 bases. CDR3 length equals 15 residues. Germline trimming cut 5 bases from V and 5 bases from J; bases unmatched to any gene: 6. The germline CDR1 and CDR2 sequences are MDHEN and SYDVKM. The CDR3 region is CASSITGGGNEKLFF. In DNA form, the CDR3 reads TGTGCCAGCAGTATTACAGGGGGCGGAAATGAAAAACTGTTTTTT.

The count of this clone is one. V gene TRBV2 combines with J gene TRBJ2-2; 8 bases fit TRBD2. Germline V CDR1 and CDR2: SNHLY, FYNNEI. The CDR3 has 15 residues. V lost 7 bases, J lost 0 bases, and 4 bases stayed unmatched. The CDR3 coding sequence is TGTGCCAGCACTCCGCGGGGGGCGAACACCGGGGAGCTGTTTTTT. Translated, it gives CASTPRGANTGELFF. Full variable domain (remainder filled in from reference TRBV2 and TRBJ2-2): EPEVTQTPSHQVTQMGQEVILRCVPISNHLYFYWYRQILGQKVEFLVSFYNNEISEKSEIFDDQFSVERPDGSNFTLKIRSTKLEDSAMYFCASTPRGANTGELFFGEGSRLTVL.